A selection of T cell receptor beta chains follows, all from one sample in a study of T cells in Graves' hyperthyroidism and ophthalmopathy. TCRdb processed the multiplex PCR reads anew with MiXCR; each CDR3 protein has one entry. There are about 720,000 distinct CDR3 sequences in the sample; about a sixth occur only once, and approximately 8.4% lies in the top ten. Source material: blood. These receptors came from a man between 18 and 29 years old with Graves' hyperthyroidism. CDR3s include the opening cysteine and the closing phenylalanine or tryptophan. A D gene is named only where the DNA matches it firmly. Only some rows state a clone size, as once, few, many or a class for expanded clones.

CDR3 protein: CASTSRDLSEGTQYF
CDR3 DNA: TGTGCCAGCACCTCCCGGGACTTGTCCGAGGGGACCCAGTACTTC
V gene: TRBV7-9
J gene: TRBJ2-5
D gene: NA
clone size: few

CDR3 protein: CASSQQETGYNEQFF
CDR3 DNA: TGCGCCAGCAGCCAACAAGAGACAGGGTACAATGAGCAGTTCTTC
V gene: TRBV4-1
J gene: TRBJ2-1
D gene: TRBD1
clone size: few

CDR3 protein: CASTSGSWTDTQYF
CDR3 DNA: TGTGCCAGTACCAGCGGGAGTTGGACAGATACGCAGTATTTT
V gene: TRBV19
J gene: TRBJ2-3
D gene: TRBD2
clone size: few

CDR3 protein: CASGTPGRNEQFF
CDR3 DNA: TGTGCTAGTGGTACCCCCGGACGGAATGAGCAGTTCTTC
V gene: TRBV12-5
J gene: TRBJ2-1
D gene: NA
clone size: many

CDR3 protein: CASSPSGRGNEQFF
CDR3 DNA: TGTGCCAGCAGTCCAAGCGGGAGGGGCAATGAGCAGTTCTTC
V gene: TRBV7-3
J gene: TRBJ2-1
D gene: TRBD2
clone size: many

CDR3 protein: CASSAMDYPPEQYF
CDR3 DNA: TGTGCCAGCAGCGCAATGGACTACCCGCCCGAGCAGTACTTC
V gene: TRBV7-8
J gene: TRBJ2-7
D gene: NA
clone size: many

CDR3 protein: CAISESLDSGRPGTDTQYF
CDR3 DNA: TGTGCCATCAGTGAGTCTCTGGATAGCGGGAGACCCGGCACAGATACGCAGTATTTT
V gene: TRBV10-3
J gene: TRBJ2-3
D gene: TRBD2
clone size: few

CDR3 protein: CASSLGPGQVYNEQFF
CDR3 DNA: TGTGCCAGCAGCTTAGGCCCGGGACAGGTGTACAATGAGCAGTTCTTC
V gene: TRBV11-2
J gene: TRBJ2-1
D gene: TRBD1
clone size: NA

CDR3 protein: CASMRDRLANYGYTF
CDR3 DNA: TGTGCCAGCATGCGGGACAGGCTAGCTAACTATGGCTACACCTTC
V gene: TRBV2
J gene: TRBJ1-2
D gene: TRBD1
clone size: many

CDR3 protein: CASKGTATADTQYF
CDR3 DNA: TGTGCCAGCAAGGGGACGGCCACGGCAGATACGCAGTATTTT
V gene: TRBV27
J gene: TRBJ2-3
D gene: NA
clone size: many